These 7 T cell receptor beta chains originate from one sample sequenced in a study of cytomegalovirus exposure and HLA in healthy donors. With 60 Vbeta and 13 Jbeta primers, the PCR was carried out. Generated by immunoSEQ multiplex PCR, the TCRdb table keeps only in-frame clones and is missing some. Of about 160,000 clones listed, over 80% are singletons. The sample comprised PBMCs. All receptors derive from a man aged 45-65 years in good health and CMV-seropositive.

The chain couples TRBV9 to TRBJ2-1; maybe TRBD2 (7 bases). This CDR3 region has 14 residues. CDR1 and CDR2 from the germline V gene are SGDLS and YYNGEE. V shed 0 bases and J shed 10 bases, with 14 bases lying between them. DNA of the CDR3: TGTGCCAGCAGCGTAGGGGGGGGCCTAGGAGAGCAGTTCTTC. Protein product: CASSVGGGLGEQFF.

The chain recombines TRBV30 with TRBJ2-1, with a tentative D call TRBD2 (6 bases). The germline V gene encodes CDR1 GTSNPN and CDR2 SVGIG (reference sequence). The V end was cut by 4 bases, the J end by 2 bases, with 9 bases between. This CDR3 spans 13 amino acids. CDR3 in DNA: TGTGCCTGGATGGGGGGTACCTACAATGAGCAGTTCTTC. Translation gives CAWMGGTYNEQFF.

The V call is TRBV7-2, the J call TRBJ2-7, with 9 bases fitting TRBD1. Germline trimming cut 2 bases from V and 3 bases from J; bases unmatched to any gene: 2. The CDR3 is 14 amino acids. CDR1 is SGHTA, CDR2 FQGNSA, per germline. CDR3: CASSLSTGGYEQYF. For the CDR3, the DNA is TGTGCCAGCAGCTTATCGACAGGGGGCTACGAGCAGTACTTC.

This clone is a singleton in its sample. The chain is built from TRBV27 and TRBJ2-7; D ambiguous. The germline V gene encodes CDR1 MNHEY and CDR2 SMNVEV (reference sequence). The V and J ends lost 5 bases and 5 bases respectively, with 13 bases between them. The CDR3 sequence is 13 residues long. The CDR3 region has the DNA TGTGCCAGCAGTCATGCCCCGGTGGACGAGCAGTACTTC. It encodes CASSHAPVDEQYF.

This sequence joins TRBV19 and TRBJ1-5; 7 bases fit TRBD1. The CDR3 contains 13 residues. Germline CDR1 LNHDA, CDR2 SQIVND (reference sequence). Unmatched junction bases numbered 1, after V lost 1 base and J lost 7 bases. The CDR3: CASSIGDSQPQHF. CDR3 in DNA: TGTGCCAGTAGTATAGGGGACAGCCAGCCCCAGCATTTT.

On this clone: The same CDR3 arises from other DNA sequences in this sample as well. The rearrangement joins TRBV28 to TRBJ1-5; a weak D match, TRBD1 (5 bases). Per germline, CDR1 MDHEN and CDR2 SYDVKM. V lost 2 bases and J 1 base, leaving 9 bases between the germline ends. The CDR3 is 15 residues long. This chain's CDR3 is CASSLGGVSNQPQHF. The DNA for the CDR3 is TGTGCCAGCAGTTTAGGGGGGGTAAGCAATCAGCCCCAGCATTTT.

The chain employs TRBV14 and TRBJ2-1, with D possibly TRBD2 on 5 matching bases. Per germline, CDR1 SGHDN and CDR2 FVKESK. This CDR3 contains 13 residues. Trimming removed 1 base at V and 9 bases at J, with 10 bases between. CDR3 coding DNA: TGTGCCAGCAGCCAAGCAGGAGGTTCTGAGCAGTTCTTC. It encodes CASSQAGGSEQFF.